The clone carrying this T cell receptor (beta chain) has a count of ten or more. Between the trimmed V and J ends, which lost 6 bases and 7 bases, there was a span of 15 bases. The CDR3 spans 14 residues. These data come from a study of regulatory T cells in long-lasting Graves disease. TCR beta libraries were built with iRepertoire HTBI primers and Arm-PCR of CDR3 regions. TCRdb fed the multiplex PCR reads into MiXCR, producing one record per CDR3 protein. The sample has about 210,000 distinct CDR3 sequences, less than 20% seen once. Time point: newly diagnosed GD, antithyroid drugs for less than 3 months. The TCR library was made from RNA extracted from PBMCs. American Thyroid Association guidelines defined how Graves' disease was diagnosed. EDTA tubes collected approximately 10 milliliters of peripheral blood. This sample was also put to use in a study of T cells in Graves' hyperthyroidism and ophthalmopathy. That study adds: Diagnoses were made from clinical symptoms, serum measures (thyroxine and TRAb), thyroid ultrasound and orbital computed tomography. First-round RT-PCR targeting the TCR CDR3 was performed with the HTBI primer set.

J is TRBJ2-2 and V is TRBV12-3 or TRBV12-4, with D possibly being TRBD1 or TRBD2 (5 bases each). The TCR comes from a woman younger than 45 with Graves disease. The input for sequencing was peripheral blood mononuclear cells (PBMCs), taken at new diagnosis, from a patient treated with antithyroid drugs. CDR3 sequence reads: CASSSGRTGGELFF. DNA of the CDR3: TGTGCCAGCAGCTCGGGACGGACCGGCGGGGAGCTGTTTTTT.